One and the same sample provided the 19 T cell receptor beta chains below, sequenced in a study of OX40 agonist ivuxolimab in advanced cancers. Measured with immunoSEQ multiplex PCR; TCRdb has only the in-frame clones, and not every one. The table lists about 58,000 clones, around 80% of them singletons. Specimen: CD4+ or CD8+ T cells sorted from blood, collected in a trial of the OX40 agonist ivuxolimab. These receptors all come from an adult with an advanced solid tumor such as melanoma, head and neck, liver or kidney cancer.

J is TRBJ1-1 and V is TRBV19; D not certain. Per the germline V gene, CDR1 is LNHDA and CDR2 is SQIVND (reference sequence). This CDR3 is built from 12 residues. Trimming removed 6 bases from V and 4 bases from J, with 9 bases in between. CDR3 in amino acids: CASSLFGTEAFF. CDR3 sequence (DNA): TGTGCCAGTAGCCTCTTCGGCACTGAAGCTTTCTTT.

The V call is TRBV7-6, the J call TRBJ1-3; perhaps TRBD1 as D (5 bases). Trimming pared 2 bases from V and 2 bases from J, leaving 10 bases between. The CDR3 length is 15 residues. Germline values: CDR1 SGHVS, CDR2 FNYEAQ. The CDR3 protein is CASSLQAGPGNTIYF. Written as DNA, the CDR3 is TGTGCCAGCAGCTTACAGGCGGGACCTGGAAACACCATATATTTT.

With respect to this clone: At one boundary the junction diverges from the germline segment, which might be a read error. V is TRBV18 and J is TRBJ1-4, with 7 bases lining up with TRBD1. Germline V gene lookup returns CDR1 KGHSH and CDR2 LQKENI. The CDR3 consists of 14 residues. The CDR3 DNA reads TGTGCCAGCGCACCCGGGACAGAAAATGAAAAACTGTTTTTT. This codes for CASAPGTENEKLFF.

The rearrangement uses TRBV7-8 and TRBJ2-1; D assignment may be TRBD1 or TRBD2 (5 bases each). The ends were cut back, 0 bases at V and 3 bases at J, with 12 bases in the middle. Looked up from germline, CDR1 is SGHVS and CDR2 is FQNEAQ. The CDR3 is made up of 16 amino acids. CDR3 DNA sequence: TGTGCCAGCAGCTTAGCTTATTTGGGGGACTACAATGAGCAGTTCTTC. As protein: CASSLAYLGDYNEQFF. Filled out from reference TRBV7-8 and TRBJ2-1, the complete variable domain reads GAGVSQSPRYKVAKRGQDVALRCDPISGHVSLFWYQQALGQGPEFLTYFQNEAQLDKSGLPSDRFFAERPEGSVSTLKIQRTQQEDSAVYLCASSLAYLGDYNEQFFGPGTRLTVL.

This clone was seen more than once but under ten times. The rearrangement joins TRBV2 to TRBJ2-7; D gene ambiguous. The CDR3 contains 12 residues. The germline V gene has CDR1 SNHLY and CDR2 FYNNEI. Between the trimmed V and J ends, which lost 7 bases and 0 bases, there was a span of 7 bases. Here the CDR3 DNA reads TGTGCCAGCATCCAGCGCTCCTACGAGCAGTACGTC. Its protein is CASIQRSYEQYV.

The rearrangement uses TRBV2 and TRBJ2-7, with no clear D. Trimming removed 6 bases at V and 0 bases at J, with 12 bases between. Germline values: CDR1 SNHLY, CDR2 FYNNEI. The CDR3 extends over 14 amino acids. Here the CDR3 reads CASRAFTNSYEQYF. For the CDR3, the DNA is TGTGCCAGCAGGGCATTCACCAACTCCTACGAGCAGTACTTC.

The V and J genes are TRBV11-3 and TRBJ1-2, with 9 bases lining up with TRBD1. The ends lost 0 bases at V and 7 bases at J; junction bases unmatched: 3. CDR3 size: 14 residues. Germline lookup yields CDR1 SGHNT and CDR2 YENEEA. CDR3 region: CASSLEQGAIGYTF. DNA for the CDR3: TGTGCCAGCAGCTTAGAACAGGGGGCAATTGGCTACACCTTC.

This sequence joins TRBV4-1 and TRBJ2-3; D is tentatively TRBD1 or TRBD2 (6 bases each). CDR1 is MGHRA and CDR2 is YSYEKL in the germline V gene. V lost 1 base, J lost 7 bases, and 18 bases lay in between. This CDR3 has 16 residues. In DNA form, the CDR3 reads TGCGCCAGCAGCCAAGGGGGGGCGGAGAGAGGACATACGCAGTATTTT. Its protein is CASSQGGAERGHTQYF.

The chain is built from TRBV4-2 and TRBJ2-7; D may correspond to TRBD1 or TRBD2 (6 bases each). Trimming left V 0 bases short and J 9 bases short, with 24 bases between. CDR3 length: 17 residues. Germline CDR1 and CDR2: LGHNA and YNFKEQ. This CDR3 is CASSQDHGRGQVLGQYF. CDR3 in DNA: TGTGCCAGCAGCCAAGATCATGGGCGGGGACAAGTTTTGGGGCAGTACTTC.

The chain uses TRBV6-1 and TRBJ2-1; the D gene is possibly TRBD2 (6 bases). This CDR3 has 16 residues. V lost 2 bases, J lost 6 bases, and 17 bases lay in between. Per germline, CDR1 MNHNS and CDR2 SASEGT. The CDR3 protein is CASSEYIGSGGNEQFF. DNA of the CDR3: TGTGCCAGCAGTGAATACATCGGGAGCGGAGGCAATGAGCAGTTCTTC.

The genes are TRBV5-1 and TRBJ1-1; D might be TRBD1 (5 bases). The germline V gene encodes CDR1 SGHRS and CDR2 YFSETQ. The CDR3 loop spans 14 amino acids. Trimming took off 0 bases at V and 1 base at J, with 7 bases between the two ends. Here the CDR3 DNA reads TGCGCCAGCAGCTTGGACAGGACGAACACTGAAGCTTTCTTT. Translation: CASSLDRTNTEAFF.

The chain is built from TRBV7-2 and TRBJ1-4; D not resolved. CDR1 is SGHTA, CDR2 FQGNSA, per germline. V was clipped by 5 bases and J by 0 bases, with 7 bases between them. The length of the CDR3 is 14 residues. The CDR3 nucleotides are TGTGCCAGCAGCCGGACCGCAACTAATGAAAAACTGTTTTTT. Translation gives CASSRTATNEKLFF.

This clone was observed at least ten times. The V gene is TRBV11-3, the J gene TRBJ1-3, with 10 bases aligning to TRBD1. Germline loops: CDR1 SGHNT, CDR2 YENEEA. V lost 4 bases, J lost 7 bases, and 7 bases stayed unmatched. The CDR3 has 15 residues. Written as DNA, the CDR3 is TGTGCCAGCAGCTCCCCCCCGGGACAGGGGAACACCATATATTTT. Protein sequence: CASSSPPGQGNTIYF.

The chain couples TRBV5-5 to TRBJ2-5, with D perhaps being TRBD1 or TRBD2 (5 bases each). Germline V gives CDR1 SGHKS, CDR2 YYEKEE (reference sequence). The CDR3 extends over 14 amino acids. V was cut by 4 bases and J by 1 base, with 11 bases left in between. The CDR3, as DNA: TGTGCCAGCAGCGGGGACCCATTCCAAGAGACCCAGTACTTC. Translated: CASSGDPFQETQYF.

For the CDR3, the DNA is TGTGCCAGCAGCTCGACTAGCGGGAGAGGTAATGAGCAGTTCTTC. Translating it yields CASSSTSGRGNEQFF. The chain couples TRBV7-9 to TRBJ2-1; 12 positions match TRBD2. This CDR3 spans 15 amino acids. CDR1 is SEHNR and CDR2 is FQNEAQ in the germline V gene (reference sequence). Trimming at V came to 4 bases and at J to 7 bases, leaving 5 bases not matched to a gene.

The chain employs TRBV5-1 and TRBJ2-5, with no clear D. Germline lookup yields CDR1 SGHRS and CDR2 YFSETQ. The V and J ends lost 0 bases and 2 bases respectively, with 5 bases between them. The CDR3 is 13 residues long. CDR3 residues: CASSLEGQETQYF. The DNA of the CDR3 is TGCGCCAGCAGCTTGGAGGGACAAGAGACCCAGTACTTC.

The chain carries TRBV6-4 and TRBJ2-1, with TRBD2 matching 13 bases. Trimming cost V 3 bases and J 9 bases; bases outside gene matches: 2. This CDR3 has 14 residues. Germline CDR1 reads MRHNA; CDR2 reads SNTAGT. CDR3 nucleotides: TGTGCCAGCAGTGAAAGACTAGCGGGAGGTGAGCAGTTCTTC. Protein: CASSERLAGGEQFF.

The chain recombines TRBV5-6 with TRBJ2-7, with D hard to call. This CDR3 contains 13 residues. The germline V and J ends were trimmed by 2 bases and 7 bases, with 13 bases remaining between them. CDR1 is SGHDT and CDR2 is YYEEEE in the germline V gene. CDR3 loop: CASSLRQEWEQYF. The CDR3 coding sequence is TGTGCCAGCAGCTTACGGCAGGAGTGGGAGCAGTACTTC. Filled out from reference TRBV5-6 and TRBJ2-7, the complete variable domain reads DAGVTQSPTHLIKTRGQQVTLRCSPKSGHDTVSWYQQALGQGPQFIFQYYEEEERQRGNFPDRFSGHQFPNYSSELNVNALLLGDSALYLCASSLRQEWEQYFGPGTRLTVT.

The chain is built from TRBV7-9 and TRBJ2-1; 10 bases map to TRBD2. This CDR3 spans 15 amino acids. The germline V gene has CDR1 SEHNR and CDR2 FQNEAQ (reference sequence). J lost 8 bases, V lost 4 bases, and 8 bases had no gene match. Here the CDR3 DNA reads TGTGCCAGCAGCTCCCCTAGCGGGAGCGGGTATGAGCAGTTCTTC. Protein sequence: CASSSPSGSGYEQFF.